The rows below give T cell receptor beta chains drawn from one sample of a study of OX40 agonist ivuxolimab in advanced cancers. Assay: immunoSEQ multiplex PCR; the TCRdb copy retains only in-frame clones and omits some. The sample yields 35,000 to 40,000 clones, approximately 80% seen once. Source: CD4+ or CD8+ T cells sorted from blood, taken in a trial of the OX40 agonist ivuxolimab. Receptors were obtained from an adult with an advanced solid tumor such as melanoma, head and neck, liver or kidney cancer. CDR3s include the opening cysteine and the closing phenylalanine or tryptophan. Fields, in order: V gene, CDR3 protein.

TRBV4-2,CASSPLGSEETQYF
TRBV6-6,CASSQTGLNTEAFF
TRBV6-6,CASSETGSFGNTIYF
TRBV5-4,CASSLGVRQGYNSPLHF
TRBV5-1,CASSARDRPWGSYEQYF
TRBV19,CASRDSQAFF
TRBV7-8,CASSFSGVYEQFF
TRBV5-1,CASRGLQETQYF
TRBV19,CASSIGEGFTEAFF
TRBV19,CASSPDRFRNPLHF
TRBV21-1,CASSLVVTEAFF
TRBV5-8,CASSFIEGYTEAFF
TRBV30,CAWRSSGNTIYF
TRBV5-4,CASTYGGAKNIQYF
TRBV12-5,CASGIGTVTYNEQFF
TRBV7-6,CASSSSVGEAFF
TRBV19,CASSWGIVRDWNTEAFF
TRBV19,CASTSGTSYNEQFF
TRBV2,CASRTDGNQPQHF
TRBV29-1,CSVEEFQTSGDTQYF